This entry lists 19 T cell receptor beta chains sequenced from one sample in a study of PD-1 blockade in mismatch repair-deficient tumors. This table comes from immunoSEQ multiplex PCR, and its TCRdb copy is limited to in-frame clones, with some not included. The table has 40,000 to 60,000 clones, more than 75% seen once. The material sequenced was peripheral blood, taken 4 weeks after starting pembrolizumab. All receptors derive from an adult with mismatch repair-deficient cancer.

The count of this clone is one. This chain connects TRBV9 to TRBJ2-1; 13 nucleotides line up with TRBD2. Trimming removed 0 bases from V and 8 bases from J; junction bases left unmatched: 5. In germline, CDR1 is SGDLS, CDR2 YYNGEE. The CDR3 spans 16 residues. CDR3 amino acids: CASSVELAGGGDEQFF. CDR3 DNA sequence: TGTGCCAGCAGCGTAGAACTAGCGGGAGGGGGAGATGAGCAGTTCTTC. Variable domain in full (rest from reference TRBV9 and TRBJ2-1): DSGVTQTPKHLITATGQRVTLRCSPRSGDLSVYWYQQSLDQGLQFLIQYYNGEERAKGNILERFSAQQFPDLHSELNLSSLELGDSALYFCASSVELAGGGDEQFFGPGTRLTVL.

The chain has TRBV19 and TRBJ2-1; 10 nucleotides align to TRBD1. Germline V gene sequence: CDR1 LNHDA, CDR2 SQIVND (reference sequence). The CDR3 covers 16 residues. V was clipped by 5 bases and J by 2 bases; unmatched bases: 6. CDR3 DNA: TGTGCCAGTAGTGAGACAGGGGGCTCACCCTACAATGAGCAGTTCTTC. Amino acid sequence: CASSETGGSPYNEQFF.

V is TRBV19 and J is TRBJ2-3; TRBD1 agrees at 9 bases. CDR3 length: 14 residues. The junction had 3 bases not matched to a gene; V was cut back by 5 bases and J by 3 bases. Looked up from germline, CDR1 is LNHDA and CDR2 is SQIVND (reference sequence). CDR3 loop: CASSLGQGTDTQYF. The CDR3, as DNA: TGTGCCAGTAGTTTGGGACAGGGAACAGATACGCAGTATTTT.

This clone came up a few times. The gene calls are TRBV7-6 and TRBJ1-2; D is undetermined. Trimming stripped 3 bases from V and 0 bases from J, with 14 bases between. The CDR3 totals 16 residues. From germline, CDR1 is SGHVS and CDR2 FNYEAQ. The CDR3 nucleotides are TGTGCCAGCAGCTTTTCTCGTGGACGGTCTAACTATGGCTACACCTTC. This sequence encodes CASSFSRGRSNYGYTF.

The chain has TRBV29-1 and TRBJ2-7, with 11 bases identical to TRBD2. The V gene's germline CDR1 is SQVTM and CDR2 ANQGSEA. The CDR3 runs to 14 residues. The trim removed 2 bases at V and 0 bases at J, leaving 0 bases unmatched. As DNA, the CDR3 is TGCAGCGTTGAAACTAGCGGGAGCTCCTACGAGCAGTACTTC. It is translated as CSVETSGSSYEQYF.

This chain connects TRBV2 to TRBJ1-5, with 8 bases matching TRBD1. Trimming took 5 bases from V and 1 from J; bases not matched to a gene: 1. Germline CDR1 SNHLY, CDR2 FYNNEI. CDR3 length equals 14 residues. The CDR3 nucleotides read TGTGCCAGCAGTCGGGACAGGAGCAATCAGCCCCAGCATTTT. Protein sequence: CASSRDRSNQPQHF. The full variable domain, its missing parts supplied by reference TRBV2 and TRBJ1-5, is EPEVTQTPSHQVTQMGQEVILRCVPISNHLYFYWYRQILGQKVEFLVSFYNNEISEKSEIFDDQFSVERPDGSNFTLKIRSTKLEDSAMYFCASSRDRSNQPQHFGDGTRLSIL.

This clone was counted a single time. The chain employs TRBV27 and TRBJ1-5; TRBD1 is a possible D gene (5 bases). This CDR3 has 15 residues. V was clipped by 4 bases and J by 2 bases, with 12 bases between them. Germline V CDR1 and CDR2: MNHEY, SMNVEV (reference sequence). The CDR3 DNA reads TGTGCCAGCAGTTCGGAGACAGATGGCAATCAGCCCCAGCATTTT. It is translated as CASSSETDGNQPQHF.

The chain recombines TRBV9 with TRBJ2-1; 7 bases agree with TRBD2. There are 16 residues in the CDR3. Germline V CDR1 and CDR2: SGDLS, YYNGEE. Losses at the gene ends were 3 bases for V and 2 bases for J; bases not matched to a gene: 8. The CDR3 loop is CASSAWGGRTYNEQFF. DNA for the CDR3: TGTGCCAGCAGCGCTTGGGGCGGGAGAACCTACAATGAGCAGTTCTTC.

This clone has only a few counts. The chain carries TRBV6-4 and TRBJ2-2; D gene unclear. This CDR3 has 14 residues. V lost 9 bases to trimming and J lost 5 bases, with 16 bases between them. Per the germline V gene, CDR1 is MRHNA and CDR2 is SNTAGT. For the CDR3, the DNA is TGTGCCAGTTCCCCTACTCCTGGGACCGGGGAGCTGTTTTTT. Its protein is CASSPTPGTGELFF.

The table lists this clone with a count of one. The chain joins TRBV18 to TRBJ1-2; 9 positions agree with TRBD1. Germline V gene sequence: CDR1 KGHSH, CDR2 LQKENI. CDR3 length: 14 amino acids. J lost 8 bases, V lost 4 bases, and 8 bases had no gene match. CDR3 protein: CASSRTRDRDGYTF. CDR3 nucleotide sequence: TGTGCCAGCTCACGGACCCGGGACAGGGACGGCTACACCTTC. Full variable domain (missing parts from reference TRBV18 and TRBJ1-2): NAGVMQNPRHLVRRRGQEARLRCSPMKGHSHVYWYRQLPEEGLKFMVYLQKENIIDESGMPKERFSAEFPKEGPSILRIQQVVRGDSAAYFCASSRTRDRDGYTFGSGTRLTVV.

This clone was recorded once. CDR3 protein: CASSTGTERYNEQFF. In DNA, the CDR3 is TGTGCCAGCAGTACAGGGACGGAGCGGTACAATGAGCAGTTCTTC. The V call is TRBV6-1, the J call TRBJ2-1; a weak D match, TRBD1 (6 bases). Looked up from germline, CDR1 is MNHNS and CDR2 is SASEGT. CDR3 length: 15 amino acids. V was clipped by 5 bases and J by 4 bases, with 15 bases between them.

This sequence joins TRBV21-1 and TRBJ2-1; the table assigns TRBD2, which was not confirmed against the DNA. TRBV21-1 is noted as a pseudogene. CDR3 length equals 16 residues. DNA for the CDR3: TGTGCCAGCAGCGCGACTAGCGGGAGCTCCTACAATGAGCAGTTCTTC. Its protein product is CASSATSGSSYNEQFF.

This rearrangement joins TRBV7-9 to TRBJ2-5; D gene uncertain. The germline CDR1 and CDR2 sequences are SEHNR and FQNEAQ (reference sequence). Trimming removed 6 bases at V and 7 bases at J, with 9 bases between. This CDR3 contains 11 residues. CDR3 loop: CASSTEVTQYF. The CDR3 bases are TGTGCCAGCAGTACCGAGGTGACCCAGTACTTC. Combining the CDR3 with reference TRBV7-9 and TRBJ2-5 gives the whole variable domain DTGVSQNPRHKITKRGQNVTFRCDPISEHNRLYWYRQTLGQGPEFLTYFQNEAQLEKSRLLSDRFSAERPKGSFSTLEIQRTEQGDSAMYLCASSTEVTQYFGPGTRLLVL.

The chain uses TRBV4-3 and TRBJ2-3; D not resolved. Germline assignment: CDR1 LGHNA and CDR2 YSLEER. V lost 3 bases, J lost 1 base, and 8 bases lay in between. The CDR3 is made up of 14 amino acids. CDR3 region: CASSQRSRTDTQYF. In nucleotides, the CDR3 is TGCGCCAGCAGCCAGAGGAGCCGCACAGATACGCAGTATTTT.

The chain recombines TRBV27 with TRBJ2-1, with 7 bases fitting TRBD2. There are 15 residues in the CDR3. Germline assignment: CDR1 MNHEY and CDR2 SMNVEV (reference sequence). J lost 4 bases, V lost 1 base, and 4 bases had no gene match. CDR3 protein: CASSLLAGLYNEQFF. In nucleotides, the CDR3 is TGTGCCAGCAGTTTATTGGCGGGACTATACAATGAGCAGTTCTTC.

The chain joins TRBV27 to TRBJ2-1; 7 bases align to TRBD2. The J segment lost 4 bases and the V segment lost 1 base, leaving 7 bases of the junction unmatched. CDR1 and CDR2 from the germline V gene are MNHEY and SMNVEV (reference sequence). The CDR3 has 16 amino acids. This CDR3 is CASSLLSAGDYNEQFF. The CDR3 DNA is TGTGCCAGCAGTTTATTATCGGCGGGAGATTACAATGAGCAGTTCTTC.

This rearrangement joins TRBV6-6 to TRBJ2-3; D is ambiguous. The CDR3 covers 11 residues. CDR1 and CDR2 from the germline V gene are MNHNY and SVGAGI (reference sequence). The V end was cut by 6 bases, the J end by 5 bases, with 6 bases between. CDR3 amino acids: CASRSEDTQYF. The CDR3 bases are TGTGCCAGCAGGAGCGAAGATACGCAGTATTTT.

The rearrangement joins TRBV30 to TRBJ1-1; D gene uncertain. V was cut by 2 bases and J by 5 bases, with 6 bases left in between. Germline lookup yields CDR1 GTSNPN and CDR2 SVGIG (reference sequence). The length of the CDR3 is 11 residues. The CDR3 loop reads CAWSLATEAFF. CDR3 bases: TGTGCCTGGAGTTTGGCGACTGAAGCTTTCTTT.

The chain is built from TRBV7-9 and TRBJ2-7, with 14 bases fitting TRBD2. Germline V gene data show CDR1 as SEHNR and CDR2 as FQNEAQ (reference sequence). The CDR3 totals 17 residues. J gave up 5 bases and V 2 bases, and 8 bases lay outside the gene matches. The CDR3 loop is CASSLKGTSGSLNEQYF. The CDR3 DNA is TGTGCCAGCAGCTTAAAAGGGACTAGCGGGAGTCTAAACGAGCAGTACTTC.